The 27 T cell receptor beta chains listed next were all sequenced from one sample in a study of T cells in Graves' hyperthyroidism and ophthalmopathy. Amplified TCR beta CDR3 regions came from RNA transcripts. RT-PCR in the first round (using the HTBI primer set) targeted the TCR CDR3. TCRdb re-called the multiplex PCR reads with MiXCR, one entry per CDR3 protein. This table has around 800,000 distinct CDR3 sequences, about two fifths appearing once. The specimen sequenced was blood. These receptors all stem from a young man with Graves' hyperthyroidism.

This clonotype was seen a few times. The chain couples TRBV12-3 or TRBV12-4 to TRBJ1-5; TRBD1 is a possible D gene (5 bases). The CDR3 loop spans 12 amino acids. Trimming removed 10 bases at V and 4 bases at J, with 11 bases between. CDR3 DNA sequence: TGTGCCACGGCACAGGCAAATCAGCCCCAGCATTTT. This translates into CATAQANQPQHF.

This clonotype was detected a few times. The chain recombines TRBV5-6 with TRBJ1-4; D perhaps matches TRBD1 (5 bases). CDR1 and CDR2 from the germline V gene are SGHDT and YYEEEE. V shed 4 bases and J shed 6 bases, with 13 bases lying between them. CDR3 length equals 14 residues. The CDR3 is CASSKTRGDEKLFF. CDR3 bases: TGTGCCAGCAGCAAGACACGGGGGGATGAAAAACTGTTTTTT.

This clonotype has a count of ten or more. CDR3 nucleotides: TGTGCCAGCACCAGGGGGGATTATGGCTACACCTTC. As protein: CASTRGDYGYTF. V gene TRBV9 combines with J gene TRBJ1-2, with 7 bases identical to TRBD1. Germline loops: CDR1 SGDLS, CDR2 YYNGEE. The length of the CDR3 is 12 residues. The junction had 4 bases not matched to a gene; V was cut back by 6 bases and J by 5 bases. Combining the CDR3 with reference TRBV9 and TRBJ1-2 gives the whole variable domain DSGVTQTPKHLITATGQRVTLRCSPRSGDLSVYWYQQSLDQGLQFLIQYYNGEERAKGNILERFSAQQFPDLHSELNLSSLELGDSALYFCASTRGDYGYTFGSGTRLTVV.

This clonotype was seen a few times. The CDR3 sequence: CASSQDIRGNQPQHF. CDR3 DNA: TGCGCCAGCAGCCAAGATATAAGGGGTAATCAGCCCCAGCATTTT. The genes are TRBV4-3 and TRBJ1-5; possibly TRBD1 for D (5 bases). The germline V gene has CDR1 LGHNA and CDR2 YSLEER. The CDR3 is made up of 15 amino acids. Trimming removed 0 bases from V and 4 bases from J, with 10 bases in between.

The rearrangement joins TRBV7-2 to TRBJ1-5, with 9 bases matching TRBD1. CDR3 length equals 15 residues. Unmatched junction bases numbered 13, after V lost 5 bases and J lost 11 bases. CDR1 SGHTA and CDR2 FQGNSA come from the germline V gene. The CDR3 sequence is CASSGPGTGFETQHF. CDR3 coding DNA: TGTGCCAGCAGCGGTCCCGGGACAGGGTTTGAGACCCAGCATTTT.

This clonotype was observed many times. J is TRBJ2-5 and V is TRBV29-1; no clear D gene. Germline V CDR1 and CDR2: SQVTM, ANQGSEA. Trimming took 0 bases from V and 2 from J, leaving 10 bases between them. This CDR3 has 14 residues. CDR3 in amino acids: CSVEEGDVQETQYF. CDR3 coding DNA: TGCAGCGTTGAAGAGGGTGACGTTCAAGAGACCCAGTACTTC.

In this sample, this clonotype turned up a few times. The chain links TRBV6-5 to TRBJ1-6, with TRBD1 identical over 7 bases. After removal of 0 bases from V and 7 bases from J, the junction contained 3 bases not matched to a gene. The length of the CDR3 is 15 residues. The germline V gene has CDR1 MNHEY and CDR2 SVGAGI. This chain's CDR3 is CASSYSGGWNSPLHF. The CDR3 nucleotides are TGTGCCAGCAGTTACTCAGGGGGCTGGAATTCACCCCTCCACTTT.

Remarks on this clonotype: It may be a read error: a sequence one base away is much more abundant. The rearrangement links TRBV20-1 to TRBJ2-7; tentative D call: TRBD2 (5 bases). V shed 0 bases and J shed 4 bases, with 10 bases lying between them. The germline gives CDR1 DFQATT, CDR2 SNEGSKA (reference sequence). CDR3 length: 13 amino acids. CDR3 in DNA: TGCAGTGCTAGAGATCATATAGCGTACGAGCAGTACTTC. Its translation is CSARDHIAYEQYF.

This clonotype was picked up a small number of times. The chain uses TRBV7-2 and TRBJ1-1, with D possibly being TRBD1 (5 bases). The CDR3 has 13 residues. V dropped 5 bases and J dropped 4 bases, with 11 bases sitting between them. CDR1 is SGHTA and CDR2 is FQGNSA in the germline V gene. CDR3 in DNA: TGTGCCAGCAGCCCCGGGACCCCCACTGAAGCTTTCTTT. It translates to CASSPGTPTEAFF.

This clonotype has just a few counts. V is TRBV11-2 and J is TRBJ2-5; D gene uncertain. CDR1 and CDR2 from the germline V gene are SGHAT and FQNNGV. This CDR3 comprises 12 residues. V was clipped by 0 bases and J by 7 bases, with 6 bases between them. CDR3 bases: TGTGCCAGCAGCTTAGATTGGGCGACCCAGTACTTC. Its translation: CASSLDWATQYF.

The chain recombines TRBV20-1 with TRBJ2-7; D gene uncertain. The CDR3 runs to 14 residues. Germline loops: CDR1 DFQATT, CDR2 SNEGSKA (reference sequence). V gave up 4 bases and J gave up 2 bases, with 15 bases separating them. CDR3 sequence: CSATTGPRTYEQYF. The CDR3, as DNA: TGCAGTGCTACCACCGGGCCCCGAACCTACGAGCAGTACTTC.

This clonotype was counted only a few times. The V gene is TRBV4-3, the J gene TRBJ1-1; D uncertain. The CDR3 totals 16 residues. The V gene lost 0 bases and the J gene lost 1 base, with 12 bases spanning the gap. Germline CDR1 is LGHNA and CDR2 is YSLEER. CDR3 protein: CASSQDWAGGNTEAFF. The CDR3, as DNA: TGCGCCAGCAGCCAAGATTGGGCAGGAGGGAACACTGAAGCTTTCTTT.

This clonotype was seen a handful of times. The chain couples TRBV7-6 to TRBJ1-4, with D hard to call. This CDR3 region has 17 residues. The germline gives CDR1 SGHVS, CDR2 FNYEAQ. V dropped 1 base and J dropped 8 bases, with 20 bases sitting between them. The CDR3 sequence: CASSLVGGPVLMEKLFF. The CDR3 DNA reads as TGTGCCAGCAGCTTAGTAGGAGGGCCAGTACTGATGGAAAAACTGTTTTTT.

In the case of this clonotype: A single base separates this from a much larger clone, so it may be a read error. This chain uses TRBV12-3 or TRBV12-4 with TRBJ2-7; TRBD2 matches at 8 bases. The CDR3 runs to 13 residues. CDR3 protein: CASSFGGRTEEYF. In DNA, the CDR3 is TGTGCCAGCAGTTTCGGCGGGAGGACCGAGGAGTACTTC.

In this sample, this clonotype turned up many times. J is TRBJ2-7 and V is TRBV10-3, with 10 bases aligning to TRBD2. CDR1 and CDR2 from the germline V gene are ENHRY and SYGVKD. V shed 3 bases and J 5 bases; nucleotides not matched to a gene: 4. The CDR3 runs 14 residues. This CDR3 is CAISELAGTHEQYF. The DNA of the CDR3 is TGTGCCATCAGTGAACTAGCGGGGACCCACGAGCAGTACTTC.

The chain combines TRBV19 with TRBJ2-2, with D possibly matching TRBD2 (6 bases). The CDR3 extends over 17 amino acids. Looked up from germline, CDR1 is LNHDA and CDR2 is SQIVND (reference sequence). With 5 bases removed from V and 4 bases from J, the gap between germline ends came to 20 bases. CDR3: CASSQRMEAGSTGELFF. The CDR3 DNA reads as TGTGCCAGTAGTCAACGTATGGAGGCCGGGAGCACCGGGGAGCTGTTTTTT.

This chain uses TRBV7-9 with TRBJ1-1; D is perhaps TRBD1 (6 bases). The CDR3 consists of 13 residues. Trimming pared 4 bases from V and 4 bases from J, leaving 10 bases between. In germline, CDR1 is SEHNR, CDR2 FQNEAQ (reference sequence). As DNA, the CDR3 is TGTGCCAGCAGCTACAGGGATTCCACTGAAGCTTTCTTT. Protein sequence: CASSYRDSTEAFF.

This clonotype was counted many times. V is TRBV4-3 and J is TRBJ1-6, with D possibly TRBD1 on 5 matching bases. V lost 4 bases and J lost 7, with 8 bases in between. CDR3 length equals 13 residues. Germline loops: CDR1 LGHNA, CDR2 YSLEER. CDR3 in DNA: TGCGCCAGCAGCCGACAGACAAATTCACCCCTCCACTTT. The encoded protein is CASSRQTNSPLHF.

This clonotype was recorded a few times. The chain combines TRBV15 with TRBJ1-2; D gene ambiguous. The V gene's germline CDR1 is LNHNV and CDR2 YYDKDF (reference sequence). With 0 bases removed from V and 5 bases from J, the gap between germline ends came to 7 bases. CDR3 length: 13 residues. The CDR3 region has the DNA TGTGCCACCAGCAGAGATCGACAATATGGCTACACCTTC. Protein: CATSRDRQYGYTF.

This clonotype turned up a few times. The V and J genes are TRBV5-6 and TRBJ1-3; D unclear. This CDR3 is built from 14 residues. V shed 5 bases and J shed 1 base, with 10 bases lying between them. From germline, CDR1 is SGHDT and CDR2 YYEEEE. For the CDR3, the DNA is TGTGCCAGCAGTCGACGCGAATCTGGAAACACCATATATTTT. It encodes CASSRRESGNTIYF.

This clonotype showed up many times. The chain is built from TRBV9 and TRBJ1-6; no clear D. The V and J ends lost 3 bases and 10 bases respectively, with 14 bases between them. The CDR3 length is 14 residues. Germline CDR1 and CDR2: SGDLS and YYNGEE. DNA for the CDR3: TGTGCCAGCAGCGGTAACTCAGGAGAATCACCCCTCCACTTT. Encoded protein: CASSGNSGESPLHF.

This clonotype was counted only a few times. The chain uses TRBV28 and TRBJ2-5; 10 bases fit TRBD1. From germline, CDR1 is MDHEN and CDR2 SYDVKM. The V segment lost 5 bases and the J segment 5 bases; nucleotides outside the gene matches: 8. This CDR3 contains 15 residues. The CDR3 coding sequence is TGTGCCAGCAGTCTGTCGACAGGGGGCCATGAGACCCAGTACTTC. This gives the protein CASSLSTGGHETQYF.

The chain recombines TRBV5-8 with TRBJ2-7; D gene ambiguous. CDR1 is SGHTS and CDR2 is YDEGEE in the germline V gene. The V gene lost 4 bases and the J gene lost 2 bases, with 10 bases spanning the gap. The length of the CDR3 is 13 residues. The DNA for the CDR3 is TGTGCCAGCAGCCCGTGGCCCACCTACGAGCAGTACTTC. It is translated as CASSPWPTYEQYF.

The chain carries TRBV11-1 and TRBJ1-6, with 7 bases matching TRBD1. Germline V lookup: CDR1 SGHAT, CDR2 FQDESV (reference sequence). V lost 2 bases to trimming and J lost 9 bases; unmatched junction nucleotides: 10. The CDR3 is 16 amino acids. CDR3 protein: CASSLIGGTVASPLHF. The CDR3 DNA sequence: TGTGCCAGCAGCTTAATAGGCGGGACAGTCGCTTCACCCCTCCACTTT.

Ten or more counts support this clonotype. The rearrangement links TRBV19 to TRBJ1-1; no firm D call. The CDR3 extends over 13 amino acids. Looked up from germline, CDR1 is LNHDA and CDR2 is SQIVND (reference sequence). V lost 3 bases and J lost 5, with 10 bases in between. CDR3 DNA: TGTGCCAGTAGTATTAGTGGGTTTACTGAAGCTTTCTTT. This sequence encodes CASSISGFTEAFF.

This clonotype was counted between two and nine times. V usage is TRBV5-1 and J usage is TRBJ2-2; 7 bases map to TRBD2. The CDR3 length is 16 residues. V lost 2 bases, J lost 1 base, and 5 bases stayed unmatched. Germline-derived CDR1 and CDR2 are SGHRS and YFSETQ. The CDR3 protein is CASSFASGQNTGELFF. CDR3 sequence (DNA): TGCGCCAGCAGCTTCGCTAGCGGTCAGAACACCGGGGAGCTGTTTTTT.

At least ten counts were recorded for this clonotype. The chain combines TRBV9 with TRBJ1-2; D gene uncertain. The germline V gene encodes CDR1 SGDLS and CDR2 YYNGEE. This CDR3 is 13 amino acids long. V dropped 2 bases and J dropped 2 bases, with 7 bases sitting between them. The CDR3, as DNA: TGTGCCAGCAGCGTCCGGGAGAACTATGGCTACACCTTC. As protein: CASSVRENYGYTF.